The following is a TCR beta chain sequence with its context. These data are taken from a study of blood T cell repertoires in COVID-19. Authors' data handling: Amplification with reference gene primers provided the estimates of nucleated cell counts. Clones were sequenced by immunoSEQ multiplex PCR, and TCRdb holds only the in-frame ones, with some missing. V and J calls and clone size follow that table, whereas D and trimming were derived from the DNA. This table holds 130,000 to 150,000 clones, 65% to 85% found once. V was clipped by 4 bases and J by 5 bases; unmatched bases: 2. The CDR3 runs 15 residues. Germline V gene sequence: CDR1 LGHDT, CDR2 YNNKEL (reference sequence). Participants spanned ages about 18 to 100 years and resided in 20 to 25 US areas. Participants had their cohort set by participant-reported clinical history. People in the exposed group encountered a COVID-19 case within 2 weeks before entering the study.

This clonotype was obtained from a woman aged 45-65 years who had been exposed to COVID-19. The gene calls are TRBV3-1 (or the pseudogene TRBV3-2) and TRBJ2-1; the match to TRBD2 covers 13 bases. The sample was PBMCs or T cells enriched from blood (not recorded which). Written as DNA, the CDR3 is TGTGCCAGCAGCCTGGGGACTAGCGGGAACAATGAGCAGTTCTTC. It encodes CASSLGTSGNNEQFF.